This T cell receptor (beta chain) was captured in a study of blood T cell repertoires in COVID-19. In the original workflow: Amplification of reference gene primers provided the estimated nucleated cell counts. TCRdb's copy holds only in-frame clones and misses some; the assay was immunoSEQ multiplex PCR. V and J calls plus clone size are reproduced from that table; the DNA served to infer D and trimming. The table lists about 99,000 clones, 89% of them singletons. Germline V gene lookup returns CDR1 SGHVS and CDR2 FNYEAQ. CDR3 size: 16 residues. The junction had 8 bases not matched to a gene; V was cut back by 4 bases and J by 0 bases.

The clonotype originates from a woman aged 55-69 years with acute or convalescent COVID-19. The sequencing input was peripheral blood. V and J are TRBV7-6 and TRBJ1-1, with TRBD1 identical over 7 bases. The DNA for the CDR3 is TGTGCCAGCAGCTCTATGACAGGGCAAGTGAACACTGAAGCTTTCTTT. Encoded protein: CASSSMTGQVNTEAFF.